This T cell receptor beta chain is drawn from a study of glioma-infiltrating T cells after dendritic cell vaccination (dated by TCRdb to 2016 to 2017). Some background on the complete study: A cohort of 15 glioblastoma patients from Phase I and II dendritic cell vaccination trials was included, of whom 9 were newly diagnosed and 6 had recurrent disease. In glioblastoma patients vaccinated with dendritic cells, deep sequencing of TCR beta CDR3 regions served to measure tumor-infiltrating lymphocyte content and to compare repertoires between tumor and blood. Between the early 2000s and the early 2010s, patients were given autologous tumor lysate-pulsed dendritic cell vaccination. Survival after dendritic cell vaccination was correlated with TCR sequencing metrics, including TIL content and tumor-blood repertoire overlap. To make the vaccine, monocyte-derived dendritic cells were cultured for about seven days with IL-4 and GM-CSF and then pulsed overnight with autologous tumor lysate. Each patient was given three intradermal dendritic cell vaccine injections, spaced two weeks apart, in the arm below the axilla. What the research found in general, with its limitations: No direct relationship between TCR clonality and survival was found, suggesting a diverse polyclonal response may matter. Longer time to progression and overall survival after dendritic cell vaccination were predicted by higher estimated pretreatment TIL content. The TCR overlap response model with three groups was called speculative and said to need prospective validation. The cohort was small and heterogeneous, and full blood and tumor sets were available for few patients, with initial-recurrent tumor pairs available for even fewer patients.

This specimen's time point label, per the study, means: after dendritic cell vaccination, including at tumor progression/relapse. To be selected, patients needed enough residual fresh-frozen tumor tissue and more than two years of available survival data. Although molecular status otherwise differed among the glioblastoma patients, no patient had an isocitrate dehydrogenase mutation. PBMC were collected before vaccination, two weeks after the third vaccination, and at tumor progression when it occurred. The Qiagen DNeasy Blood extraction Kit was used to extract genomic DNA. Sequences SGHRS (CDR1) and YFSETQ (CDR2) are obtained from the germline V gene. Including the terminal cysteine and phenylalanine, the CDR3 comprises 14 residues. Kept here is only the CDR3 DNA, which spans 42 bases and is read in frame from base 1. The immunoSEQ assay amplified TCRB CDR3 regions from approximately 1.8 micrograms of genomic DNA, or from all available DNA when less than that amount was available. Multiplex PCR used 60 forward primers for TCR V beta segments and 13 reverse primers for J beta segments. Synthetic control templates were spiked into each sample at limiting dilution to estimate reads per starting template. The Illumina HiSeq System generated 87 bp sequencing reads. In the authors' own workflow: PCR and sequencing errors were removed by a nearest neighbor algorithm that merged closely related sequences. TCR overlap was defined as the percentage of unique tumor TCR beta sequences that were also found in the peripheral blood of the same patient. TCRdb re-hosts the immuneACCESS table, in-frame sequences only. Its copies lack some clones; in the studies checked, an unresolved V gene accounts for under half of them, and the cause for the rest is not known. That table is the source of V, J and clone size, and D and trimming were worked out from the DNA. The sample data list under 30,000 clones, and around nine tenths of these were observed just once. Of the sample, around 2.9% falls within the top ten clones.

On this clone: There is no known antigen for this receptor. Germline and junction disagree at one end, which may indicate a read error. Other DNA sequences from this sample encode an identical CDR3 as well.

This sequence was found in a human donor with glioblastoma. This specimen was blood, taken after dendritic cell vaccination. The rearranged segments are TRBV5-1 and TRBJ1-6; the D gene is perhaps TRBD1, from 5 matching bases. The CDR3 is CASRVTADNSPLHF. DNA sequence: TGCGCCAGCAGGGTGACAGCCGATAATTCCCCCCTCCACTTT.